Shown below are 7 T cell receptor beta chains from a single sample sequenced in a study of beta chain features in type 1 diabetes. The sequenced template was cDNA made from the entire isolated RNA. Assay used: immunoSEQ multiplex PCR; TCRdb lists only in-frame clones, some missing. Of roughly 40,000 clones listed, about 52% are singletons. Sequenced input: central memory CD4+ T cells from blood. Source of these receptors: a woman younger than 30 in good health.

This sequence joins TRBV2 and TRBJ1-1, with TRBD1 matching 8 bases. This CDR3 region has 15 residues. The germline gives CDR1 SNHLY, CDR2 FYNNEI. V lost 5 bases to trimming and J lost 0 bases; unmatched junction nucleotides: 5. CDR3: CASSTGGLMNTEAFF. The CDR3 nucleotides are TGTGCCAGCAGTACAGGGGGTTTGATGAACACTGAAGCTTTCTTT. Looking up the rest from reference TRBV2 and TRBJ1-1 gives the full variable domain: EPEVTQTPSHQVTQMGQEVILRCVPISNHLYFYWYRQILGQKVEFLVSFYNNEISEKSEIFDDQFSVERPDGSNFTLKIRSTKLEDSAMYFCASSTGGLMNTEAFFGQGTRLTVV.

This clone was counted a single time. V usage is TRBV9 and J usage is TRBJ2-5; 15 nucleotides line up with TRBD2. The CDR3 is 15 amino acids. CDR1 is SGDLS, CDR2 YYNGEE, per germline. V trimming: 3 bases; J trimming: 4 bases; junction bases outside the gene matches: 1. The CDR3 DNA reads TGTGCCAGCAGCGGGGGACTAGCGGGAGGAGAGACCCAGTACTTC. As protein: CASSGGLAGGETQYF.

The V gene is TRBV5-6, the J gene TRBJ1-5; D possibly corresponds to TRBD1 (5 bases). This CDR3 contains 13 residues. Between the trimmed V and J ends, which lost 0 bases and 11 bases, there was a span of 12 bases. Germline CDR1 is SGHDT and CDR2 is YYEEEE. The CDR3 reads CASSLARAEAQHF. CDR3 sequence (DNA): TGTGCCAGCAGCTTGGCCAGGGCAGAAGCCCAGCATTTT.

This rearrangement joins TRBV5-4 to TRBJ2-4, with a tentative D call TRBD2 (5 bases). The CDR3 spans 15 residues. Between the trimmed V and J ends, which lost 1 base and 0 bases, there was a span of 8 bases. Germline values: CDR1 SGHNT, CDR2 YYREEE (reference sequence). CDR3: CASSLPEVAKNIQYF. CDR3 nucleotides: TGTGCCAGCAGCTTGCCGGAGGTAGCCAAAAACATTCAGTACTTC. Together with reference TRBV5-4 and TRBJ2-4, the CDR3 gives the full variable domain: ETGVTQSPTHLIKTRGQQVTLRCSSQSGHNTVSWYQQALGQGPQFIFQYYREEENGRGNFPPRFSGLQFPNYSSELNVNALELDDSALYLCASSLPEVAKNIQYFGAGTRLSVL.

V gene TRBV28 combines with J gene TRBJ1-2, with TRBD1 identical over 8 bases. The CDR3 is 14 amino acids. Germline-derived CDR1 and CDR2 are MDHEN and SYDVKM. Trimming took 3 bases from V and 4 from J; bases not matched to a gene: 4. The DNA for the CDR3 is TGTGCCAGCAGTTTGCGTGACAGGGGCTATGGCTACACCTTC. This codes for CASSLRDRGYGYTF.

The V call is TRBV5-1, the J call TRBJ2-5, with a possible D match to TRBD2 (7 bases). The CDR3 spans 15 residues. Germline CDR1 SGHRS, CDR2 YFSETQ. V gave up 2 bases and J gave up 4 bases, with 15 bases separating them. The chain's CDR3 is CASSFGGGRPETQYF. The CDR3 DNA reads as TGCGCCAGCAGCTTCGGCGGGGGCCGACCAGAGACCCAGTACTTC.

This clone was seen a single time. The chain links TRBV30 to TRBJ2-1; the match to TRBD2 covers 7 bases. The CDR3 extends over 14 amino acids. With 3 bases clipped from V and 7 bases from J, the junction kept 9 bases outside the gene matches. Germline lookup yields CDR1 GTSNPN and CDR2 SVGIG (reference sequence). The CDR3 sequence: CAWRGLAATNEQFF. The CDR3, as DNA: TGTGCCTGGAGGGGGCTAGCGGCAACAAATGAGCAGTTCTTC.